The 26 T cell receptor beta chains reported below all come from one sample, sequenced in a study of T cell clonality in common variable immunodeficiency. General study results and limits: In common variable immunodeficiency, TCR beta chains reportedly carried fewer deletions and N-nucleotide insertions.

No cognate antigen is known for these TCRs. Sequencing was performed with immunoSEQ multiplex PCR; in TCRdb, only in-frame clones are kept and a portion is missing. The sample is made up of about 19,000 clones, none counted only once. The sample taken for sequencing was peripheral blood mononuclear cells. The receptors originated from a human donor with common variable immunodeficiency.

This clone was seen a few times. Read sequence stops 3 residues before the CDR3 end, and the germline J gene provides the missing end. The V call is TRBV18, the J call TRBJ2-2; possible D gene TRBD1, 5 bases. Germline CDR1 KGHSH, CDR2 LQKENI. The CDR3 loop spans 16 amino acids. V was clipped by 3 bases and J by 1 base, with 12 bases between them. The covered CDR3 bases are TGTGCCAGCTCACCTTTAGACAGCAAGAACACCGGGGAG. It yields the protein CASSPLDSKNTGE. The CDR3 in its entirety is CASSPLDSKNTGELFF.

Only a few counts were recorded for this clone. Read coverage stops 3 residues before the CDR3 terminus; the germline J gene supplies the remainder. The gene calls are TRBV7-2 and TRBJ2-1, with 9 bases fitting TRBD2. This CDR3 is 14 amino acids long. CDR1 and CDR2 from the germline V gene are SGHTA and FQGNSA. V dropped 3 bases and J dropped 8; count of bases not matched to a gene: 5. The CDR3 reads CASSFLAGQYEQFF. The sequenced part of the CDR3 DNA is TGTGCCAGCAGCTTTCTAGCGGGACAGTATGAG.

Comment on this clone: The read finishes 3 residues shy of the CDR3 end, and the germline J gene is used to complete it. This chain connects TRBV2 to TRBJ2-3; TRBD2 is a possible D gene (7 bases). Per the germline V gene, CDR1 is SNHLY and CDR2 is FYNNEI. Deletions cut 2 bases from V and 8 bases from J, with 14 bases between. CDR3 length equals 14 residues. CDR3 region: CASSEFRGGGTQYF. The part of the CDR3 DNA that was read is TGTGCCAGCAGTGAATTTCGGGGAGGGGGTACG.

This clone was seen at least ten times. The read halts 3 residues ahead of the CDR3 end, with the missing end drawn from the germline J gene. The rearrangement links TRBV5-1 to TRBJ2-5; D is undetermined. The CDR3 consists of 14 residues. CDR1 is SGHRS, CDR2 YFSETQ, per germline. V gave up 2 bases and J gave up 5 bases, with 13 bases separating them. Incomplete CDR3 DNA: TGCGCCAGCAGCTTTACAGACATTTTGGAGACC. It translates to CASSFTDILET. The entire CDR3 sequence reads CASSFTDILETQYF.

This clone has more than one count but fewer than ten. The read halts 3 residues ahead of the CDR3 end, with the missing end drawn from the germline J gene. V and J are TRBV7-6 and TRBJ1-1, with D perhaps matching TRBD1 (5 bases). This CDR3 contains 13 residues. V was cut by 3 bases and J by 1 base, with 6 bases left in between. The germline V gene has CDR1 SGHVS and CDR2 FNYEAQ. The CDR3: CASSFTGNTEAFF. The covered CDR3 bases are TGTGCCAGCAGCTTTACAGGGAACACTGAA.

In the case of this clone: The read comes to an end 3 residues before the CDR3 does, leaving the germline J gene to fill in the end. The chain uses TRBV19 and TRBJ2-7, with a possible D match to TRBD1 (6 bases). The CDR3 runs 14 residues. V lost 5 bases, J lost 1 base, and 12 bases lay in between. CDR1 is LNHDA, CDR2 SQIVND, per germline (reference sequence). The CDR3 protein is CASSSGTHSYEQYF. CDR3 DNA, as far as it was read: TGTGCCAGTAGTTCCGGGACACATTCCTACGAG.

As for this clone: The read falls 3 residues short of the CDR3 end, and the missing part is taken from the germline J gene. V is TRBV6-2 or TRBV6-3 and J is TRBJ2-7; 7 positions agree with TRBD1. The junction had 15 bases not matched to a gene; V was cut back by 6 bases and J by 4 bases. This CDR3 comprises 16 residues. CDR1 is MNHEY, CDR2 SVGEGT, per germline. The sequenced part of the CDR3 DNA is TGTGCCAGCAGATCCAACAGGGGAGAAGGGTGGTACGAG. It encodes CASRSNRGEGWYE. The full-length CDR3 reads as CASRSNRGEGWYEQYF.

The sequenced CDR3 bases are TGTGCCAGCAGTCCTTCTAGCGGTAGATTATACAATGAG. It specifies CASSPSSGRLYNE. The whole CDR3 protein reads CASSPSSGRLYNEQFF. The chain employs TRBV6-2 or TRBV6-3 and TRBJ2-1; 7 bases agree with TRBD2. The read ends 3 residues early relative to the CDR3; the germline J gene fills the gap. This CDR3 has 16 amino acids. Germline V gene lookup returns CDR1 MNHEY and CDR2 SVGEGT. The V gene end was trimmed by 5 bases and the J gene end by 4 bases; junction bases not matched to a gene: 11.

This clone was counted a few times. This CDR3 is CASSAGTATNEKLFF. Partial CDR3 DNA: TGTGCCAGCAGTGCAGGGACAGCAACTAATGAAAAA. The chain is built from TRBV6-1 and TRBJ1-4, with TRBD1 identical over 7 bases. Read sequence stops 3 residues before the CDR3 end, and the germline J gene provides the missing end. Germline V gene sequence: CDR1 MNHNS, CDR2 SASEGT. This CDR3 spans 15 amino acids. V trimming: 4 bases; J trimming: 0 bases; junction bases outside the gene matches: 2.

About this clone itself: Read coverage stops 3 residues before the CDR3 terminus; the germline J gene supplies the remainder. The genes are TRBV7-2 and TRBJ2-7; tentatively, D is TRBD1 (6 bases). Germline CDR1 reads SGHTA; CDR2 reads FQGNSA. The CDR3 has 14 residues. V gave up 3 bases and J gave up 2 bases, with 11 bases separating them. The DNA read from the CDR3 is TGTGCCAGCAGCTTTATAGGACAGACCTACGAG. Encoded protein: CASSFIGQTYE. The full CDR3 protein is CASSFIGQTYEQYF.

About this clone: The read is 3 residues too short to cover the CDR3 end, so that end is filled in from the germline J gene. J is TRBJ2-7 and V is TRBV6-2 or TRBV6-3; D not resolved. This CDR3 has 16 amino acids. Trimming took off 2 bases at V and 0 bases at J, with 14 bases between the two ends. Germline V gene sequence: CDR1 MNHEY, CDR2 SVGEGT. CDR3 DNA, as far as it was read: TGTGCCAGCAGTTACACCTACGGCAGGAGCTCCTACGAG. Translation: CASSYTYGRSSYE. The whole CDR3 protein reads CASSYTYGRSSYEQYF.

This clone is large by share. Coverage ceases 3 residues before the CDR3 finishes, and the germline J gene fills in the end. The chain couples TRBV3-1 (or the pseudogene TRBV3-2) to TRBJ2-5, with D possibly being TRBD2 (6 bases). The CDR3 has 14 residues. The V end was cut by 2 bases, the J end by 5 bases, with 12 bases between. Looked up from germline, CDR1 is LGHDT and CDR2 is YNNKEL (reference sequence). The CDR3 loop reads CASSQRDGGETQYF. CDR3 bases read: TGTGCCAGCAGCCAAAGGGACGGGGGTGAGACC.

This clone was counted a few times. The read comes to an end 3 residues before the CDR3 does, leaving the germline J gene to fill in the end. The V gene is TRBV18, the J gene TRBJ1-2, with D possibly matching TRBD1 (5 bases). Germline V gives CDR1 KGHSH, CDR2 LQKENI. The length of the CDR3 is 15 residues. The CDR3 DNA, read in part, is TGTGCCAGCTCCCACGGCAAGGGCGTTCAGGGCGGC. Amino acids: CASSHGKGVQGG. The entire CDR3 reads CASSHGKGVQGGYTF. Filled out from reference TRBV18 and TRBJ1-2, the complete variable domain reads NAGVMQNPRHLVRRRGQEARLRCSPMKGHSHVYWYRQLPEEGLKFMVYLQKENIIDESGMPKERFSAEFPKEGPSILRIQQVVRGDSAAYFCASSHGKGVQGGYTFGSGTRLTVV.

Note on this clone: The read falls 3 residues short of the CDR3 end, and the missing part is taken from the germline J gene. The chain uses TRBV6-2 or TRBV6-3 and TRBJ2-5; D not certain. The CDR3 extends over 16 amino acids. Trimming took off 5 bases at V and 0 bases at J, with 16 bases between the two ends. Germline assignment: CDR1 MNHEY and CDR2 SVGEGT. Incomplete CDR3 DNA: TGTGCCAGCAGTCCAAAACCCTCAGCGTACCAAGAGACC. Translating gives CASSPKPSAYQET. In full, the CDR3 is CASSPKPSAYQETQYF.

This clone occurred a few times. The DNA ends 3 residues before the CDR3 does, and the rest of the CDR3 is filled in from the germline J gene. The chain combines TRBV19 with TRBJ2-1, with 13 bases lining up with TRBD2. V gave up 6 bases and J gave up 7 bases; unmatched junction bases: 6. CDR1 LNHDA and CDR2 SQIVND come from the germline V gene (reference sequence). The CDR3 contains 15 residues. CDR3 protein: CASRVLAGGLNEQFF. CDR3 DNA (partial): TGTGCCAGTAGGGTACTAGCGGGGGGGCTTAATGAG. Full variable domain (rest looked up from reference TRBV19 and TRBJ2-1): DGGITQSPKYLFRKEGQNVTLSCEQNLNHDAMYWYRQDPGQGLRLIYYSQIVNDFQKGDIAEGYSVSREKKESFPLTVTSAQKNPTAFYLCASRVLAGGLNEQFFGPGTRLTVL.

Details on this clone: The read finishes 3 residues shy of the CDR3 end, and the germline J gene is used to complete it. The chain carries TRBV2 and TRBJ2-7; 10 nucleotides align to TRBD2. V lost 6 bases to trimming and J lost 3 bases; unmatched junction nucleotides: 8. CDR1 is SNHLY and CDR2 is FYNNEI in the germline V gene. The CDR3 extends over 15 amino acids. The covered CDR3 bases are TGTGCCAGCAGCCCCGGGACTAGCGTTATCTACGAG. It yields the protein CASSPGTSVIYE. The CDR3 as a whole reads CASSPGTSVIYEQYF.

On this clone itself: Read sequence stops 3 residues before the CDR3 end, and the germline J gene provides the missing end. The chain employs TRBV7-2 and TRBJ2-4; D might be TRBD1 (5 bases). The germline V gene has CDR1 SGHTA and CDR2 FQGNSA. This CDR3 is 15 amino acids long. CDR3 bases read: TGTGCCAGCACCCCCTTGGCAGGGTGTGTGGAGTGT. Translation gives CASTPLAGCVEC. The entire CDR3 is CASTPLAGCVECQYF.

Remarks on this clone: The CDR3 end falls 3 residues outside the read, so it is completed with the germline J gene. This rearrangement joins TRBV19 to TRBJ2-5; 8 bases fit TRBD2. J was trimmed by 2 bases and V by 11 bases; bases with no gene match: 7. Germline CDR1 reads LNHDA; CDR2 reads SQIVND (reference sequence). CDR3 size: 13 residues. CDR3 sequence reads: CASGGGRQETQYF. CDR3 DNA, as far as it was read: TGTGCCTCCGGGGGGGGTCGGCAAGAGACC.

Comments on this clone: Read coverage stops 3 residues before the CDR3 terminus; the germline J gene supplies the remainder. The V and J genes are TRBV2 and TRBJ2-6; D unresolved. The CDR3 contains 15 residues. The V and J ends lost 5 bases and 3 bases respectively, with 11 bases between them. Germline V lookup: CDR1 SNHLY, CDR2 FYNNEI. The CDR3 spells CASSLGSYGANVLTF. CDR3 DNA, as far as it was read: TGTGCCAGCAGTCTAGGTAGTTATGGGGCCAACGTC.

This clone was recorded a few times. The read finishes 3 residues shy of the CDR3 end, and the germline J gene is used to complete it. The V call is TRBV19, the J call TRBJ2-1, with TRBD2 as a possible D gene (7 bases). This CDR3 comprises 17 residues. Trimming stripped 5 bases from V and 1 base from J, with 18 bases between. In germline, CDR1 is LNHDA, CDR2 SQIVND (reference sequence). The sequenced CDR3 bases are TGTGCCAGTAGTGACCGGGGGGCCATAACATCCTACAATGAG. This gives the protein CASSDRGAITSYNE. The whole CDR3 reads CASSDRGAITSYNEQFF. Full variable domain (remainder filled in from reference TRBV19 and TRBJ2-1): DGGITQSPKYLFRKEGQNVTLSCEQNLNHDAMYWYRQDPGQGLRLIYYSQIVNDFQKGDIAEGYSVSREKKESFPLTVTSAQKNPTAFYLCASSDRGAITSYNEQFFGPGTRLTVL.

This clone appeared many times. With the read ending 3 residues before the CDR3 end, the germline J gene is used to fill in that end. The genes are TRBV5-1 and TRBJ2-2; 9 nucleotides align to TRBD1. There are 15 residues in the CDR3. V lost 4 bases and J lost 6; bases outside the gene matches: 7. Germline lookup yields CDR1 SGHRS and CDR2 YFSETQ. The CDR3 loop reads CASSLSTGGAGELFF. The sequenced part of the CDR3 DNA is TGCGCCAGCAGCCTATCGACAGGGGGTGCCGGGGAG.

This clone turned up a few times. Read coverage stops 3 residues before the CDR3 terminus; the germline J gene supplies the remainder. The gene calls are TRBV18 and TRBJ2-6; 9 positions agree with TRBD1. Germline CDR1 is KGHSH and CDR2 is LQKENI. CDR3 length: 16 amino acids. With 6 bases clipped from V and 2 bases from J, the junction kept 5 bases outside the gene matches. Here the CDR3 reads CASSPGTGTGANVLTF. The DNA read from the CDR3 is TGTGCCAGCTCGCCAGGGACAGGGACTGGGGCCAACGTC.

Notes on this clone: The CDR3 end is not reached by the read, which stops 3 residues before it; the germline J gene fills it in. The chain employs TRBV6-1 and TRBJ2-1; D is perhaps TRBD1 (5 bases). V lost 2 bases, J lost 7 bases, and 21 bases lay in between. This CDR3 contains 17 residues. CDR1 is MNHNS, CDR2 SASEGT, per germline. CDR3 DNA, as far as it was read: TGTGCCAGCAGTGAATTTAGTTTTTTTACAGGTTCAAATGAG. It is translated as CASSEFSFFTGSNE. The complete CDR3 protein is CASSEFSFFTGSNEQFF.

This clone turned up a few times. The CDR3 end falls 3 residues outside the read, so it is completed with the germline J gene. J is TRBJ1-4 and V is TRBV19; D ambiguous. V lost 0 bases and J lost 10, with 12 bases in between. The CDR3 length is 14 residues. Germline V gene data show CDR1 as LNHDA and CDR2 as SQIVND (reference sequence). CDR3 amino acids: CASSIDLGTVKLFF. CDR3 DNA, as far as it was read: TGTGCCAGTAGTATAGATCTAGGAACGGTAAAA.

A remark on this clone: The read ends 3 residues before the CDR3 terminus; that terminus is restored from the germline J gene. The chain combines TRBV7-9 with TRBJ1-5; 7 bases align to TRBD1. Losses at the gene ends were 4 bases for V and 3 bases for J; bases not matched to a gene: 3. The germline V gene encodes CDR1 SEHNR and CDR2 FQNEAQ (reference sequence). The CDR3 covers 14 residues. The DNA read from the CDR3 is TGTGCCAGCAGCTCGGGACAGTTCAATCAGCCC. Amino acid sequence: CASSSGQFNQP. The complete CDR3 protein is CASSSGQFNQPQHF.

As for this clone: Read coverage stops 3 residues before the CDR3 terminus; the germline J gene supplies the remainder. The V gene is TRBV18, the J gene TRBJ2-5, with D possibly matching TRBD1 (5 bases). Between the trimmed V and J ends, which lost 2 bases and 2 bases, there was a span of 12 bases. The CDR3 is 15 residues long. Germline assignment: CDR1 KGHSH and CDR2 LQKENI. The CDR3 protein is CASSPGGRVQETQYF. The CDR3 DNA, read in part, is TGTGCCAGCTCACCAGGCGGCAGGGTACAAGAGACC.